The T cell receptor beta chain under discussion was sequenced for a study of shared clonotypes between healthy human individuals. A note on this clone: Its matching antigen is unknown.

V lost 3 bases, J lost 0 bases, and 8 bases stayed unmatched. The CDR3 is 18 residues long. Germline CDR1 and CDR2: LNHNV and YYDKDF (reference sequence). Splitting of each subset's genomic DNA was done evenly across several immunoSEQ plates. Assay: immunoSEQ multiplex PCR; the TCRdb copy retains only in-frame clones and omits some. The data show under 1,900,000 clones, approximately 98.5% seen once. General study results and limits: Naive subsets typically showed greater estimated richness than memory subsets. The naive CD4 repertoires of a few donors were compared, and approximately 5% of clonotypes were shared.

The receptor comes from a man between 25 and 39 years old in good health. The rearrangement uses TRBV15 and TRBJ1-4, with TRBD1 matching over 9 bases. The sample taken for sequencing was naive CD4+ T cells sorted from blood. As for subset: CD45RA+ positively selected. The CDR3 reads CATSSPGQGGPTNEKLFF. The CDR3 DNA follows: TGTGCCACCAGCAGCCCGGGACAGGGAGGTCCAACTAATGAAAAACTGTTTTTT. Full variable domain (outside the CDR3, taken from reference TRBV15 and TRBJ1-4): DAMVIQNPRYQVTQFGKPVTLSCSQTLNHNVMYWYQQKSSQAPKLLFHYYDKDFNNEADTPDNFQSRRPNTSFCFLDIRSPGLGDTAMYLCATSSPGQGGPTNEKLFFGSGTQLSVL.